Following are 2 T cell receptor beta chains from one sample sequenced in a study of shared clonotypes between healthy human individuals. Some clones are missing from TCRdb's copy, which holds only in-frame ones; the method was immunoSEQ multiplex PCR. The table has under 600,000 clones, less than 98% seen once. Sequencing used naive CD4+ T cells sorted from blood. Subset indicated: CD45RA+ positively selected. Receptor source: a woman between 25 and 40 years old in good health.

The chain uses TRBV18 and TRBJ1-2, with TRBD1 matching 8 bases. The CDR3 length is 16 residues. The ends lost 6 bases at V and 5 bases at J; junction bases unmatched: 14. The germline V gene encodes CDR1 KGHSH and CDR2 LQKENI. CDR3 nucleotide sequence: TGTGCCAGCTCTCCCGGACAGGGAGGGAGGGTTTATGGCTACACCTTC. This encodes CASSPGQGGRVYGYTF.

V and J are TRBV7-2 and TRBJ2-5, with D hard to call. The DNA matches TRBJ2-7 better at its end, which makes the J call doubtful. Per germline, CDR1 SGHTA and CDR2 FQGNSA. The CDR3 totals 14 residues. For the CDR3, the DNA is TGTGCCAGCAGCTTACCCATGTCTAGTTACGAGCAGTACTTC. Its translation is CASSLPMSSYEQYF.